What follows are 23 T cell receptor beta chains derived from one specimen sequenced in a study of shared clonotypes between healthy human individuals. Measured with immunoSEQ multiplex PCR; TCRdb has only the in-frame clones, and not every one. Of 1.5 million to 2.5 million clones listed, approximately 94% are singletons. CD45RO-negative cells were positively selected for CCR7, leaving out terminally differentiated effector memory CD45RA+ cells. The sequenced sample was naive CD8+ T cells sorted from blood. These receptors were collected from a man younger than 35 in good health.

The V gene is TRBV20-1, the J gene TRBJ1-2, with D perhaps matching TRBD1 (5 bases). Germline-derived CDR1 and CDR2 are DFQATT and SNEGSKA (reference sequence). This CDR3 is 11 amino acids long. V was cut by 4 bases and J by 12 bases, with 15 bases left in between. The CDR3 is CSATQGTSDTF. The DNA of the CDR3 is TGCAGTGCTACGCAGGGAACTAGTGACACCTTC.

This clone was detected once. The same CDR3 also results from other DNA sequences found in this sample. CDR3 DNA sequence: TGCAGCGTTGAACATTTGAACACTGAAGCTTTCTTT. It yields the protein CSVEHLNTEAFF. The rearrangement uses TRBV29-1 and TRBJ1-1, with D unresolved. Trimming removed 2 bases at V and 0 bases at J, with 4 bases between. Germline CDR1 is SQVTM and CDR2 is ANQGSEA. This CDR3 has 12 residues.

The genes are TRBV6-1 and TRBJ2-1; 9 positions match TRBD2. CDR1 and CDR2 (germline): MNHNS, SASEGT. The ends lost 2 bases at V and 4 bases at J; junction bases unmatched: 6. This CDR3 has 16 amino acids. The CDR3 DNA follows: TGTGCCAGCAGTGAAAGTTTACTAGCGGGTTACAATGAGCAGTTCTTC. Protein product: CASSESLLAGYNEQFF.

In its sample, this clone was seen once. This chain links TRBV29-1 with TRBJ2-2; the match to TRBD1 covers 8 bases. CDR1 and CDR2 from the germline V gene are SQVTM and ANQGSEA. This CDR3 has 13 residues. Unmatched junction bases numbered 3, after V lost 7 bases and J lost 2 bases. The CDR3 DNA sequence: TGCAGCGCGGGACAGGAAAACACCGGGGAGCTGTTTTTT. It codes for CSAGQENTGELFF.

The V gene is TRBV9, the J gene TRBJ2-7, with D unresolved. The CDR3 extends over 14 amino acids. V dropped 0 bases and J dropped 5 bases, with 12 bases sitting between them. CDR1 and CDR2 from the germline V gene are SGDLS and YYNGEE. CDR3 coding DNA: TGTGCCAGCAGCGTAGGGAGAAGCGCCCACGAGCAGTACTTC. Protein: CASSVGRSAHEQYF.

This clone has more than one count but fewer than ten. V usage is TRBV2 and J usage is TRBJ1-4; 7 nucleotides agree with TRBD1. Germline V CDR1 and CDR2: SNHLY, FYNNEI. This CDR3 has 12 amino acids. V shed 4 bases and J 12 bases; nucleotides not matched to a gene: 5. CDR3 region: CASSGGRGELFF. DNA of the CDR3: TGTGCCAGCAGTGGAGGCAGGGGGGAACTGTTTTTT.

This clone has just one count. The chain has TRBV7-8 and TRBJ2-7; TRBD2 matches at 13 bases. The CDR3 is made up of 17 amino acids. V lost 5 bases, J lost 3 bases, and 10 bases stayed unmatched. In germline, CDR1 is SGHVS, CDR2 FQNEAQ. Here the CDR3 DNA reads TGTGCCAGCAGCCAAGGACTAGCGGGAGAATTCGGCTACGAGCAGTACTTC. Translating gives CASSQGLAGEFGYEQYF. The full variable domain, with the rest looked up from reference TRBV7-8 and TRBJ2-7, is GAGVSQSPRYKVAKRGQDVALRCDPISGHVSLFWYQQALGQGPEFLTYFQNEAQLDKSGLPSDRFFAERPEGSVSTLKIQRTQQEDSAVYLCASSQGLAGEFGYEQYFGPGTRLTVT.

The V and J genes are TRBV5-4 and TRBJ1-2; perhaps TRBD1 as D (6 bases). Per germline, CDR1 SGHNT and CDR2 YYREEE (reference sequence). The CDR3 length is 13 residues. V was pared by 5 bases and J by 4 bases, with 12 bases between. The CDR3 DNA reads TGTGCCAGCAGTTCAGGGGTCCCCTATGGCTACACCTTC. Amino acids: CASSSGVPYGYTF.

The chain has TRBV27 and TRBJ2-7, with D perhaps matching TRBD1 (5 bases). This CDR3 contains 16 residues. The V end lost 6 bases, the J end lost 2 bases, and 20 bases lay between the germline ends. Per germline, CDR1 MNHEY and CDR2 SMNVEV (reference sequence). The CDR3 region has the DNA TGTGCCAGCAGCCCTTCAAATGGACACTTGACCTACGAGCAGTACTTC. This sequence encodes CASSPSNGHLTYEQYF.

This clone was picked up one time. The same CDR3 arises from other DNA sequences in this sample as well. The chain recombines TRBV6-5 with TRBJ1-1, with a possible D match to TRBD1 (5 bases). The CDR3 has 13 residues. CDR1 and CDR2 from the germline V gene are MNHEY and SVGAGI. Trimming left V 0 bases short and J 6 bases short, with 8 bases between. CDR3 sequence: CASSYSGGAEAFF. The CDR3 nucleotides read TGTGCCAGCAGTTACTCGGGGGGGGCTGAAGCTTTCTTT.

CDR3 loop: CASSPGGAVPQFGYTF. In DNA form, the CDR3 reads TGTGCCAGCTCCCCGGGGGGCGCTGTGCCCCAGTTTGGCTACACCTTC. The rearrangement uses TRBV18 and TRBJ1-2; TRBD1 is a possible D gene (6 bases). CDR1 is KGHSH, CDR2 LQKENI, per germline. There are 16 residues in the CDR3. V was trimmed by 6 bases and J by 7 bases, leaving 24 bases between them.

The chain carries TRBV5-4 and TRBJ2-7; either TRBD1 or TRBD2 may fit D (5 bases each). Germline CDR1 and CDR2: SGHNT and YYREEE (reference sequence). V shed 4 bases and J shed 3 bases, with 11 bases lying between them. CDR3 length: 13 residues. The chain's CDR3 is CASSRDGYYEQYF. The CDR3 DNA follows: TGTGCCAGCAGCAGGGACGGCTACTACGAGCAGTACTTC.

V and J are TRBV5-4 and TRBJ2-5; 12 positions match TRBD2. This CDR3 has 16 amino acids. J lost 4 bases, V lost 3 bases, and 7 bases had no gene match. In germline, CDR1 is SGHNT, CDR2 YYREEE (reference sequence). Written as DNA, the CDR3 is TGTGCCAGCAGCTCCCTAGCGGGAGGGCCAGGAGAGACCCAGTACTTC. Amino acids: CASSSLAGGPGETQYF.

This clone was observed a single time. This sample also contains other DNA sequences that code for the same CDR3. The genes are TRBV4-1 and TRBJ1-2; perhaps TRBD1 as D (6 bases). V was trimmed by 0 bases and J by 4 bases, leaving 12 bases between them. The CDR3 runs 15 residues. Per germline, CDR1 MGHRA and CDR2 YSYEKL. For the CDR3, the DNA is TGCGCCAGCAGCCAAGATCCAACAGGGACCTATGGCTACACCTTC. Translation gives CASSQDPTGTYGYTF.

The sample holds one count of this clone. The chain joins TRBV4-1 to TRBJ2-1; possibly TRBD1 or TRBD2 for D (7 bases each). V dropped 2 bases and J dropped 8 bases, with 13 bases sitting between them. Germline V gene data show CDR1 as MGHRA and CDR2 as YSYEKL. CDR3 length: 14 amino acids. CDR3 in amino acids: CASSQTPGGDEQFF. As DNA, the CDR3 is TGCGCCAGCAGCCAAACCCCAGGGGGGGATGAGCAGTTCTTC.

A word on this clone: This specimen includes other DNA sequences encoding the same CDR3. The chain employs TRBV4-1 and TRBJ2-1; TRBD2 might be the D (6 bases). CDR3 size: 16 residues. The germline V and J ends were trimmed by 0 bases and 0 bases, with 9 bases remaining between them. Germline CDR1 is MGHRA and CDR2 is YSYEKL. The CDR3 DNA reads as TGCGCCAGCAGCCAAGACCGGGGGAGCTCCTACAATGAGCAGTTCTTC. Amino acid sequence: CASSQDRGSSYNEQFF.

The chain uses TRBV4-1 and TRBJ2-7; D might be TRBD2 (6 bases). With 0 bases removed from V and 11 bases from J, the gap between germline ends came to 11 bases. From germline, CDR1 is MGHRA and CDR2 YSYEKL. The CDR3 extends over 12 amino acids. CDR3 nucleotides: TGCGCCAGCAGCCAAGATGGGGGGACGGAGTACTTC. This translates into CASSQDGGTEYF.

Remarks on this clone: Within the sample, other DNA sequences also encode this same CDR3. The chain combines TRBV11-2 with TRBJ2-5, with D unclear. The CDR3 covers 11 residues. Per the germline V gene, CDR1 is SGHAT and CDR2 is FQNNGV. Trimming shortened V by 5 bases and J by 2 bases, and 3 bases separated the two germline ends. The DNA for the CDR3 is TGTGCCAGCAGCCTGCAAGAGACCCAGTACTTC. It yields the protein CASSLQETQYF. Variable domain in full (rest from reference TRBV11-2 and TRBJ2-5): EAGVAQSPRYKIIEKRQSVAFWCNPISGHATLYWYQQILGQGPKLLIQFQNNGVVDDSQLPKDRFSAERLKGVDSTLKIQPAKLEDSAVYLCASSLQETQYFGPGTRLLVL.

V gene TRBV7-9 combines with J gene TRBJ2-2; D gene uncertain. Trimming removed 7 bases from V and 5 bases from J, with 2 bases in between. The CDR3 is 10 residues long. The germline V gene encodes CDR1 SEHNR and CDR2 FQNEAQ (reference sequence). CDR3 region: CASNTGELFF. DNA for the CDR3: TGTGCCAGCAATACCGGGGAGCTGTTTTTT. Complete variable domain (other parts from reference TRBV7-9 and TRBJ2-2): DTGVSQNPRHKITKRGQNVTFRCDPISEHNRLYWYRQTLGQGPEFLTYFQNEAQLEKSRLLSDRFSAERPKGSFSTLEIQRTEQGDSAMYLCASNTGELFFGEGSRLTVL.

The chain is built from TRBV15 and TRBJ1-2, with D possibly TRBD1 on 6 matching bases. Germline V lookup: CDR1 LNHNV, CDR2 YYDKDF (reference sequence). V lost 0 bases to trimming and J lost 3 bases, with 14 bases between them. The CDR3 has 16 residues. CDR3 in DNA: TGTGCCACCAGCAGAGATCGCAACAGGGATGACTATGGCTACACCTTC. Translating it yields CATSRDRNRDDYGYTF.

The chain has TRBV2 and TRBJ2-3, with D possibly matching TRBD1 (6 bases). The CDR3 consists of 15 residues. Germline-derived CDR1 and CDR2 are SNHLY and FYNNEI. V lost 6 bases and J lost 1, with 14 bases in between. The CDR3 DNA follows: TGTGCCAGCAGAGTACCAGGACAGTGCACAGATACGCAGTATTTT. This gives the protein CASRVPGQCTDTQYF.

The rearrangement uses TRBV9 and TRBJ2-1, with a possible D match to TRBD1 (5 bases). The germline gives CDR1 SGDLS, CDR2 YYNGEE. Trimming took off 1 base at V and 5 bases at J, with 7 bases between the two ends. This CDR3 comprises 13 residues. CDR3 loop: CASSVWTNNEQFF. The CDR3 nucleotides are TGTGCCAGCAGCGTATGGACAAACAATGAGCAGTTCTTC.

The genes are TRBV10-3 and TRBJ1-2, with unresolved D. Germline-derived CDR1 and CDR2 are ENHRY and SYGVKD. CDR3 size: 11 residues. V was clipped by 5 bases and J by 3 bases, with 4 bases between them. The CDR3 region is CAISYHYGYTF. For the CDR3, the DNA is TGTGCCATCAGTTATCACTATGGCTACACCTTC.